A single T cell receptor (beta chain) is shown here with its context. The data stem from a study of blood T cell repertoires in COVID-19. Looking at the study overall: Researchers got acute and convalescent COVID-19 samples from the United States, Italy and Spain. Sources were T cells, B-cell-depleted T cells, or PBMCs; the material itself was cDNA or gDNA.

Original processing methods: Reference gene primer amplification in the assay estimated nucleated cell counts. Sequencing used immunoSEQ multiplex PCR; TCRdb keeps in-frame clones, though not all of them. The DNA gave D and trimming, while V, J and clone size come from that table. This sample has 99,000 or so clones, with 85% to 90% found just once. Sequences were obtained from peripheral blood. The TCR sequence derives from a human donor in a cohort sampled during active COVID-19.

CDR3 nucleotide sequence: TGTGCCAGCAGCCCAAGGACAGGGAAGCAAGAGACCCAGTACTTC. Its protein product is CASSPRTGKQETQYF. The rearrangement uses TRBV7-2 and TRBJ2-5; 8 positions agree with TRBD1. V trimming: 5 bases; J trimming: 2 bases; junction bases outside the gene matches: 7. This CDR3 contains 15 residues. The V gene's germline CDR1 is SGHTA and CDR2 FQGNSA.